This T cell receptor beta chain was observed in a study of cytomegalovirus exposure and HLA in healthy donors. Overall study: Membership in the Caucasian-associated ancestry cluster was found for about 80% of about 430 genotyped donors. Study-level points and caveats: At a 0.05 false discovery rate, a later analysis found some 18,000 TCR beta sequences to be associated with HLA alleles. The only immune exposure information that was available was CMV serostatus.

PCR employed 60 Vbeta and 13 Jbeta primers. The protocol was immunoSEQ multiplex PCR, while the TCRdb copy is restricted to in-frame clones and leaves out a portion. The table lists roughly 300,000 clones, 86% of them singletons. The V end was cut by 2 bases, the J end by 0 bases, with 16 bases between. CDR1 LGHNA and CDR2 YSLEER come from the germline V gene. This CDR3 contains 17 residues. Of note for this clone: Its specificity is unknown.

The sequence was obtained from a man in his forties in good health and CMV-seropositive. This chain joins TRBV4-3 and TRBJ1-2; D possibly corresponds to TRBD1 (5 bases). Input material: PBMCs. This chain's CDR3 is CASSQRTQAGANYGYTF. The CDR3 nucleotides are TGCGCCAGCAGCCAAAGGACCCAGGCGGGGGCTAACTATGGCTACACCTTC.